The clone carrying this T cell receptor (beta chain) was counted a few times. Its matching antigen is unknown. The germline CDR1 and CDR2 sequences are SGHAT and FQNNGV. The CDR3 covers 13 residues. Trimming removed 1 base at V and 5 bases at J, with 8 bases between. Each ophthalmopathy patient scored at least 3 on the Clinical Activity Score and at least 4 on NOSPECS grade, with duration under 3 months. Diagnostic assessment was based on clinical symptoms, serum thyroxine and TRAb, thyroid ultrasound and orbital computed tomography. The source of the PBMCs was approximately 10 ml of fresh peripheral blood. The data belong to a study of T cells in Graves' hyperthyroidism and ophthalmopathy. What was amplified from RNA transcripts were TCR beta CDR3 regions. The study used the HTBI primer set for a first-round RT-PCR of the TCR CDR3. From the multiplex PCR reads, TCRdb called clonotypes with MiXCR, one entry per CDR3 protein. The sample includes over 500,000 distinct CDR3 sequences, about 16% of them seen just once.

Study conclusions and caveats: Prediction of ophthalmopathy progression came a median about 6 months pre-onset.

The clonotype comes from a woman aged 25-40 years with Graves' ophthalmopathy. The V and J genes are TRBV11-2 and TRBJ2-5; D gene ambiguous. Sample: blood. The CDR3, as DNA: TGTGCCAGCAGCTTAGGAATGGCGGAGACCCAGTACTTC. Translated, it gives CASSLGMAETQYF.